This T cell receptor (beta chain) is drawn from a study of T cell responses to AZD1222 COVID-19 vaccine. About the research overall: Pooling was applied to second doses at about 4 or about 12 weeks.

General study findings and limits: An increase in Spike-specific TCR breadth and depth was observed after two AZD1222 doses. Donors, mostly white British, included more females; clonal diversity was possibly underestimated. Seropositive at baseline were only a handful of AZD1222 recipients.

Sequencing used immunoSEQ multiplex PCR; TCRdb keeps in-frame clones, though not all of them. The sample has about 67,000 clones, roughly 80% seen once; the top ten hold around 20%. Concerning this clone itself: Its antigen remains unknown.

The V end lost 9 bases, the J end lost 5 bases, and 9 bases lay between the germline ends. This CDR3 has 11 amino acids. Looked up from germline, CDR1 is KGHDR and CDR2 is SFDVKD. The J gene is TRBJ2-5, the V gene TRBV24-1, with a tentative D call TRBD2 (5 bases). This material consisted of peripheral blood, taken on day 0 of AZD1222 vaccination. The receptor was isolated from an adult in good health. CDR3 amino acids: CATATGETQYF. The CDR3 region has the DNA TGTGCCACCGCGACGGGGGAGACCCAGTACTTC.